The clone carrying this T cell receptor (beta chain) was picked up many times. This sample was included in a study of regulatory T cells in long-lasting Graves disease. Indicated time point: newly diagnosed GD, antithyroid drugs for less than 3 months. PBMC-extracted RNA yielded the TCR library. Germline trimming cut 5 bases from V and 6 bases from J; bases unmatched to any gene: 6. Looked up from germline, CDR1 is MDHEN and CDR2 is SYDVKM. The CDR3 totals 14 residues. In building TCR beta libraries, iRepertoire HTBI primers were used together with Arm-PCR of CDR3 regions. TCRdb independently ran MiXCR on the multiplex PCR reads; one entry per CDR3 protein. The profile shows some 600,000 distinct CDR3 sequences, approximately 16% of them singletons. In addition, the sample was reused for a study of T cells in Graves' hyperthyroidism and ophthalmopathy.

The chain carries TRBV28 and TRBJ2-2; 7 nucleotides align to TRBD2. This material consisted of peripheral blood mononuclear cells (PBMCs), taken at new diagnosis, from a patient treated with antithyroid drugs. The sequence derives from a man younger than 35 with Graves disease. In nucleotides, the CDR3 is TGTGCCAGCAGTCCTACTCTAGCGGCCGGGGAGCTGTTTTTT. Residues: CASSPTLAAGELFF.